The T cell receptor beta chain under discussion was sequenced for a study of cytomegalovirus exposure and HLA in healthy donors. Whole-study results and caveats: Associated with HLA alleles at 0.05 false discovery rate in a later analysis were some 16,000 TCR beta sequences.

Amplification used 60 Vbeta primers and 13 Jbeta primers. Here immunoSEQ multiplex PCR was the method, and the copy in TCRdb shows in-frame clones only, minus some. The repertoire consists of some 160,000 clones, with approximately 80% occurring once and the leading ten covering less than 2.5%. This clone was seen just once. Its antigen remains unidentified. Germline-derived CDR1 and CDR2 are SGHAT and FQNNGV. The CDR3 loop spans 14 amino acids. Trimming removed 4 bases from V and 3 bases from J; junction bases left unmatched: 6. This clonotype was sampled from a middle-aged man in good health and CMV-seropositive. The sample comprised PBMCs. This chain links TRBV11-2 with TRBJ2-7, with TRBD2 identical over 7 bases. CDR3 nucleotides: TGTGCCAGCAGCTCCCTGGGGACTATCTACGAGCAGTACTTC. It codes for CASSSLGTIYEQYF.